This TCR beta chain originates from a study of blood T cell repertoires in COVID-19. Study-wide background: COVID-19 samples, acute and convalescent, were from the United States, Italy and Spain. Nucleic acid was either cDNA or gDNA, and it came from T cells, B-cell-depleted T cells, or PBMCs.

Original processing notes: Researchers report that nucleated cell counts were estimated from reference gene primer amplification. The assay was immunoSEQ multiplex PCR, and TCRdb's table has in-frame clones only and misses some. The DNA gave D and trimming, while V, J and clone size come from that table. The profile covers 150,000 to 200,000 clones, with approximately 86% appearing a single time and 8% to 10% taken by the ten largest. The CDR3 length is 14 residues. The germline gives CDR1 SGHVS, CDR2 FQNEAQ. The V and J ends lost 1 base and 7 bases respectively, with 8 bases between them. This clonotype was obtained from a man in his fifties or sixties with acute or convalescent COVID-19. Specimen: peripheral blood. The genes are TRBV7-8 and TRBJ1-6; D call uncertain. This CDR3 is CASSLEGRNSPLHF. For the CDR3, the DNA is TGTGCCAGCAGCTTAGAAGGCAGGAATTCACCCCTCCACTTT.